This T cell receptor (beta chain) stems from a study of regulatory T cells in long-lasting Graves disease. This clonotype came up many times. Germline values: CDR1 SEHNR, CDR2 FQNEAQ (reference sequence). The CDR3 runs to 14 residues. The V end lost 5 bases, the J end lost 6 bases, and 16 bases lay between the germline ends. Time point in this sample: newly diagnosed GD, antithyroid drugs for less than 3 months. Researchers made the TCR library from RNA that was extracted from PBMCs. Investigators prepared the TCR beta libraries by applying iRepertoire HTBI primers and Arm-PCR of CDR3 regions. TCRdb analysed the multiplex PCR reads with MiXCR anew, one entry per CDR3 protein. In the table there are 200,000 to 250,000 distinct CDR3 sequences, approximately 19% of which are singletons. The same sample was also used in a study of T cells in Graves' hyperthyroidism and ophthalmopathy.

The receptor was derived from a woman in her twenties or thirties with Graves disease. Sequencing used peripheral blood mononuclear cells (PBMCs), obtained at new diagnosis, from a patient treated with antithyroid drugs. The V call is TRBV7-9, the J call TRBJ1-1, with a possible D match to TRBD1 (5 bases). The CDR3 sequence: CASSPPRQGAEAFF. The CDR3 nucleotides are TGTGCCAGCAGCCCCCCGCGGCAGGGCGCTGAAGCTTTCTTT.